The 19 T cell receptor beta chains in this list originate from one sample, sequenced in a study of T cells after yellow fever vaccination (dated by TCRdb to about 2019). Library preparation was by 5' RACE. This sample was sequenced with an Illumina HiSeq 2500. In TCRdb, the public reads were trimmed at Q25 with fastp and aligned with MiXCR, with productive beta chains retained. Rows with a matching CDR3 protein are joined into one entry that keeps the most common DNA and genes. Here the sample has 350,000 to 450,000 distinct CDR3 sequences; around 6.5% occur a single time. The leading ten clones occupy about 15% of the sample. The sample's treatment or condition, from its label and the paper: live attenuated yellow fever vaccine strain. The input for sequencing was PBMCs, taken 5 days after the yellow fever booster vaccination. These receptors were collected from a man aged 25 to 45 who received the YFV17D yellow fever vaccine.

V is TRBV20-1 and J is TRBJ2-1; 8 bases fit TRBD2. This CDR3 comprises 15 residues. The V gene end was trimmed by 6 bases and the J gene end by 4 bases; junction bases not matched to a gene: 11. Germline values: CDR1 DFQATT, CDR2 SNEGSKA (reference sequence). In DNA, the CDR3 is TGCAGTGCCACCGCAGATAGCGGGACTTACAATGAGCAGTTCTTC. It is translated as CSATADSGTYNEQFF.

This clonotype was counted many times. V usage is TRBV7-9 and J usage is TRBJ2-3; D may be TRBD2 (5 bases). Germline V gene sequence: CDR1 SEHNR, CDR2 FQNEAQ (reference sequence). Trimming shortened V by 5 bases and J by 2 bases, and 14 bases separated the two germline ends. The CDR3 consists of 15 residues. CDR3 DNA sequence: TGTGCCAGCAGCACCGGGATATCGTCCACAGATACGCAGTATTTT. Translated: CASSTGISSTDTQYF.

This clonotype showed up just a few times. V and J are TRBV29-1 and TRBJ2-1; TRBD1 might be the D (6 bases). This CDR3 has 12 amino acids. Germline CDR1 and CDR2: SQVTM and ANQGSEA. The ends were cut back, 2 bases at V and 9 bases at J, with 11 bases in the middle. The DNA for the CDR3 is TGCAGCGTTGAAACTAACAGGGCTGAGCAGTTCTTC. Protein: CSVETNRAEQFF.

The sample holds many counts of this clonotype. This rearrangement joins TRBV29-1 to TRBJ1-2; D gene uncertain. CDR1 is SQVTM, CDR2 ANQGSEA, per germline. The CDR3 loop spans 13 amino acids. The V gene lost 0 bases and the J gene lost 0 bases, with 5 bases spanning the gap. CDR3 nucleotides: TGCAGCGTTGAAGATCAGGCTAACTATGGCTACACCTTC. Residues: CSVEDQANYGYTF.

Ten or more counts support this clonotype. The gene calls are TRBV10-3 and TRBJ1-1, with D possibly being TRBD1 (5 bases). CDR1 and CDR2 (germline): ENHRY, SYGVKD. Trimming removed 3 bases from V and 3 bases from J, with 26 bases in between. This CDR3 is built from 19 residues. CDR3: CAISDPSLPSPGTDTEAFF. CDR3 in DNA: TGTGCCATCAGTGATCCCTCCCTTCCCAGCCCAGGGACGGACACTGAAGCTTTCTTT.

This clonotype was observed a few times. The chain couples TRBV7-2 to TRBJ2-3; D unclear. Germline V CDR1 and CDR2: SGHTA, FQGNSA. Trimming stripped 5 bases from V and 4 bases from J, with 7 bases between. The CDR3 is 12 residues long. The CDR3, as DNA: TGTGCCAGCAGCCGGATGGCAGATACGCAGTATTTT. Its translation: CASSRMADTQYF.

In this sample, this clonotype turned up many times. The gene calls are TRBV20-1 and TRBJ2-7, with D unresolved. CDR1 is DFQATT, CDR2 SNEGSKA, per germline (reference sequence). This CDR3 comprises 12 residues. Trimming stripped 2 bases from V and 6 bases from J, with 11 bases between. CDR3 amino acids: CSARQTALEQYF. The CDR3, as DNA: TGCAGTGCTAGACAGACTGCCCTCGAGCAGTACTTC.

This clonotype came up a few times. At one of its ends the junction is not consistent with the germline gene, which may arise from a read error. V gene TRBV20-1 combines with J gene TRBJ2-7, with 10 bases fitting TRBD1. The CDR3 extends over 12 amino acids. The germline V gene has CDR1 DFQATT and CDR2 SNEGSKA (reference sequence). The CDR3 region is CSARARTGGLPF. Written as DNA, the CDR3 is TGCAGTGCTAGAGCGAGGACAGGGGGACTTCCCTTC.

This clonotype was counted a few times. The chain employs TRBV3-1 and TRBJ2-5; the D is unclear. The germline V and J ends were trimmed by 1 base and 5 bases, with 5 bases remaining between them. The germline gives CDR1 LGHDT, CDR2 YNNKEL (reference sequence). There are 12 residues in the CDR3. The CDR3 bases are TGTGCCAGCAGCCAAGGGTCCGAGACCCAGTACTTC. Its translation is CASSQGSETQYF.

This clonotype was observed at least ten times. The chain uses TRBV5-1 and TRBJ2-2; 9 bases align to TRBD2. The CDR3 runs to 16 residues. Germline loops: CDR1 SGHRS, CDR2 YFSETQ. With 5 bases clipped from V and 6 bases from J, the junction kept 11 bases outside the gene matches. The CDR3 region has the DNA TGCGCCAGCAGACCTTTAGCGGGAGAGTTTTCCGGGGAGCTGTTTTTT. This gives the protein CASRPLAGEFSGELFF.

In its sample, this clonotype was seen many times. The chain joins TRBV5-6 to TRBJ2-5, with D perhaps TRBD2 (6 bases). Trimming removed 1 base from V and 4 bases from J, with 17 bases in between. The CDR3 totals 16 residues. The germline gives CDR1 SGHDT, CDR2 YYEEEE. CDR3 nucleotides: TGTGCCAGCAGCTTGTGGTTTGGAGGGGTTGGAGAGACCCAGTACTTC. Residues: CASSLWFGGVGETQYF.

This clonotype has just a few counts. V and J are TRBV27 and TRBJ2-1; the D gene could be TRBD1 or TRBD2 (5 bases each). V lost 5 bases and J lost 6, with 17 bases in between. The CDR3 runs 15 residues. Germline V gene sequence: CDR1 MNHEY, CDR2 SMNVEV (reference sequence). The CDR3 bases are TGTGCCAGCAGTCCTAGTGGGGGTCCTCCCAATGAGCAGTTCTTC. Protein sequence: CASSPSGGPPNEQFF.

In its sample, this clonotype was seen many times. This chain uses TRBV20-1 with TRBJ1-2, with 7 bases fitting TRBD1. The V and J ends lost 1 base and 0 bases, in that order; junction bases with no gene match: 2. The CDR3 runs 14 residues. The V gene's germline CDR1 is DFQATT and CDR2 SNEGSKA (reference sequence). CDR3 amino acids: CSARGGQTNYGYTF. CDR3 in DNA: TGCAGTGCTAGAGGGGGACAGACTAACTATGGCTACACCTTC.

This rearrangement joins TRBV5-6 to TRBJ2-7; TRBD2 might be the D (6 bases). Germline-derived CDR1 and CDR2 are SGHDT and YYEEEE. The CDR3 loop spans 13 amino acids. Trimming took 4 bases from V and 3 from J, leaving 11 bases between them. This chain's CDR3 is CASSAGLGYEQYF. In DNA, the CDR3 is TGTGCCAGCAGCGCGGGGCTAGGCTACGAGCAGTACTTC.

This clonotype appeared many times. J is TRBJ2-1 and V is TRBV5-1; D is perhaps TRBD1 (6 bases). The V and J ends lost 2 bases and 8 bases respectively, with 8 bases between them. CDR3 size: 12 residues. From germline, CDR1 is SGHRS and CDR2 YFSETQ. CDR3 residues: CASSLPGDEQFF. The DNA of the CDR3 is TGCGCCAGCAGCTTACCAGGGGATGAGCAGTTCTTC.

In this sample, this clonotype turned up many times. The DNA for the CDR3 is TGTGCCACCAGTGACGTACCGAACACCGGGGAGCTGTTTTTT. This gives the protein CATSDVPNTGELFF. V and J are TRBV24-1 and TRBJ2-2, with unresolved D. Looked up from germline, CDR1 is KGHDR and CDR2 is SFDVKD. The CDR3 is 14 amino acids. V was clipped by 4 bases and J by 0 bases, with 5 bases between them.

In the case of this clonotype: Mismatch with germline at one junction end may stem from a read error. V and J are TRBV6-5 and TRBJ2-7; the D gene could be TRBD1 or TRBD2 (5 bases each). The CDR3 totals 17 residues. Germline V CDR1 and CDR2: MNHEY, SVGAGI. The CDR3 spells CASSHSGTDSRSYEQYF. The CDR3 DNA reads as TGTGCCAGCAGTCACTCCGGGACCGACTCCCGCTCCTACGAGCAGTACTTC.

This clonotype was counted ten times or more. V and J are TRBV4-3 and TRBJ2-1; 8 nucleotides agree with TRBD1. CDR1 is LGHNA and CDR2 is YSLEER in the germline V gene. This CDR3 is 17 amino acids long. V gave up 2 bases and J gave up 5 bases; unmatched junction bases: 11. The DNA for the CDR3 is TGCGCCAGCAGCCAATCTTATTGGACAGGGATCAACAATGAGCAGTTCTTC. This sequence encodes CASSQSYWTGINNEQFF.

The sample holds a few counts of this clonotype. The chain employs TRBV18 and TRBJ2-1, with 14 bases that match TRBD2. Germline values: CDR1 KGHSH, CDR2 LQKENI. The V and J ends lost 4 bases and 9 bases, in that order; junction bases with no gene match: 5. The CDR3 is 15 residues long. The CDR3 DNA sequence: TGTGCCAGCTCACAGGGACTAGCGGGAGAGGTTGAGCAGTTCTTC. Translating gives CASSQGLAGEVEQFF. The whole variable domain, filled in from reference TRBV18 and TRBJ2-1, reads NAGVMQNPRHLVRRRGQEARLRCSPMKGHSHVYWYRQLPEEGLKFMVYLQKENIIDESGMPKERFSAEFPKEGPSILRIQQVVRGDSAAYFCASSQGLAGEVEQFFGPGTRLTVL.